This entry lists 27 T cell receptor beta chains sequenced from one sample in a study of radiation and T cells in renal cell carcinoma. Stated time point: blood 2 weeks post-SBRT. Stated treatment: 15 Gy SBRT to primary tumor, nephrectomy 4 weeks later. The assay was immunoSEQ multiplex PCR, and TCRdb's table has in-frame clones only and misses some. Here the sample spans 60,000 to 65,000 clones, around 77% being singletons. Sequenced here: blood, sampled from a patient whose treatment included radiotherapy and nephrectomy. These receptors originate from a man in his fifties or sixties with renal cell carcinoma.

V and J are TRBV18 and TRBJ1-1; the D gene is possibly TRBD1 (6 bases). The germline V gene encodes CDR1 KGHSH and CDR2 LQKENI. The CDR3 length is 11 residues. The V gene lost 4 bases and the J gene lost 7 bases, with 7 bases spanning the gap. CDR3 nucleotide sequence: TGTGCCAGCTCACAGGGGGTTGAAGCTTTCTTT. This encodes CASSQGVEAFF.

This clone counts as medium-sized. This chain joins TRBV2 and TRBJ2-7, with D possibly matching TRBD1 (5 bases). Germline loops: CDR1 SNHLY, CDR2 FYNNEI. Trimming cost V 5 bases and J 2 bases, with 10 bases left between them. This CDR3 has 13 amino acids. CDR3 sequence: CASSSTDTYEQYV. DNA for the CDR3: TGTGCCAGCAGTTCGACAGATACCTACGAGCAGTACGTC.

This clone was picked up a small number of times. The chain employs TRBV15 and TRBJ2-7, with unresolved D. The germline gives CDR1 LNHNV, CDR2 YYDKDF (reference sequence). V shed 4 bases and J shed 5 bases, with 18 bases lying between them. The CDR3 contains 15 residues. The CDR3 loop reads CATSTRVSLADEQYF. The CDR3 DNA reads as TGTGCCACCAGCACCCGGGTGAGCCTTGCCGACGAGCAGTACTTC.

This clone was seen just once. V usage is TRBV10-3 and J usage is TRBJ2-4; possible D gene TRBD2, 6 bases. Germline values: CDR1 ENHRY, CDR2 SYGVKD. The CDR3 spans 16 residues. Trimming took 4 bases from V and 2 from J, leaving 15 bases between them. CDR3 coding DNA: TGTGCCATCAGTGGGGGGGTCGTGGACTCCAAAAACATTCAGTACTTC. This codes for CAISGGVVDSKNIQYF.

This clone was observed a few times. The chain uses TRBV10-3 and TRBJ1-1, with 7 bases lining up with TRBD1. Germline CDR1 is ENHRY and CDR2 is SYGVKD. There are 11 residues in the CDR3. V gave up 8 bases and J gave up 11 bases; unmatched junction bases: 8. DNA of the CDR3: TGTGCCATCGGAGACAGGGAGAGGGCTTTCTTT. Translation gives CAIGDRERAFF.

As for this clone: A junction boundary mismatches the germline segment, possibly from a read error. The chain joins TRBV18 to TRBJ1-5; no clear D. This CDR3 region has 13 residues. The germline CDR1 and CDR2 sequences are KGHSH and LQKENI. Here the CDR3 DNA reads TGTGCCAGCTCACCACAGGGTGGAGCTATTCGGGTTTTT. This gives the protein CASSPQGGAIRVF.

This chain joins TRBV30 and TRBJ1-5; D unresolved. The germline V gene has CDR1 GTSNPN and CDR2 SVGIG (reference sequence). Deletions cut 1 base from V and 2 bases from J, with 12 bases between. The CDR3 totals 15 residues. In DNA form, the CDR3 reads TGTGCCTGGAGTGCGGACCCGCCAGGCAATCAGCCCCAGCATTTT. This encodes CAWSADPPGNQPQHF.

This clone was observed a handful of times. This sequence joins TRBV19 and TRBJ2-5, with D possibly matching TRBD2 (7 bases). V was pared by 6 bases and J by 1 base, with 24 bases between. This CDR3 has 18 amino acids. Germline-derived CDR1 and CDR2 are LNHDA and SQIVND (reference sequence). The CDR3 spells CASSPYGGGPRSQETQYF. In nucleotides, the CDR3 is TGTGCCAGTAGCCCCTATGGGGGGGGCCCTAGGTCCCAAGAGACCCAGTACTTC. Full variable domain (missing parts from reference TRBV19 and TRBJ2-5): DGGITQSPKYLFRKEGQNVTLSCEQNLNHDAMYWYRQDPGQGLRLIYYSQIVNDFQKGDIAEGYSVSREKKESFPLTVTSAQKNPTAFYLCASSPYGGGPRSQETQYFGPGTRLLVL.

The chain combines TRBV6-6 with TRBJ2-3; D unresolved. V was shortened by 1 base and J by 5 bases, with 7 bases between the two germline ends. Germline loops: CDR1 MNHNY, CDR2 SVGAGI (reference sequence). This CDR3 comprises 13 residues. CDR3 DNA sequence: TGTGCCAGCAGTTACTTGTTAGGAGATACGCAGTATTTT. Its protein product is CASSYLLGDTQYF.

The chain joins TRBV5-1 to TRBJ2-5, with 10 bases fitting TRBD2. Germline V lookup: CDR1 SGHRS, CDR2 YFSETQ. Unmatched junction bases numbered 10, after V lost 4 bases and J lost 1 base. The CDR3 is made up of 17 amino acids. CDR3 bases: TGCGCCAGCAGCGCCATAGCGGGGGGCGCCATCCAAGAGACCCAGTACTTC. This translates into CASSAIAGGAIQETQYF.

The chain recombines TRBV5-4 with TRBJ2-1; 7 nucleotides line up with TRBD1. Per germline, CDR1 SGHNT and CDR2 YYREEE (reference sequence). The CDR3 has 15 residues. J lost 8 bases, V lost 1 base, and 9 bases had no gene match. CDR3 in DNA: TGTGCCAGCAGCTTGCGGACAGGCCCTATTGATGAGCAGTTCTTC. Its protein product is CASSLRTGPIDEQFF.

The CDR3 region is CASSLGGSDTQYF. CDR3 nucleotides: TGTGCCAGCAGCTTAGGGGGGTCAGATACGCAGTATTTT. The chain combines TRBV7-2 with TRBJ2-3, with D perhaps being TRBD1 or TRBD2 (5 bases each). The germline V and J ends were trimmed by 1 base and 4 bases, with 6 bases remaining between them. Germline-derived CDR1 and CDR2 are SGHTA and FQGNSA. This CDR3 region has 13 residues.

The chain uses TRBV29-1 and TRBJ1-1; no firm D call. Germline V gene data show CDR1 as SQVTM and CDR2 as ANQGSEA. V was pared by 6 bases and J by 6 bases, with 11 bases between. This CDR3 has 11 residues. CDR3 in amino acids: CSVLSWAEAFF. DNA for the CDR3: TGCAGCGTCCTAAGTTGGGCTGAAGCTTTCTTT.

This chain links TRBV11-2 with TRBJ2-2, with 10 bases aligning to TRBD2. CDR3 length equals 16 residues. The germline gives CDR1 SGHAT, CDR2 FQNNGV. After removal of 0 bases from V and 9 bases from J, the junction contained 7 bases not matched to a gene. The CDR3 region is CASSLESGGAPRELFF. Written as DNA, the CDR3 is TGTGCCAGCAGCTTAGAAAGCGGGGGGGCCCCAAGGGAGCTGTTTTTT.

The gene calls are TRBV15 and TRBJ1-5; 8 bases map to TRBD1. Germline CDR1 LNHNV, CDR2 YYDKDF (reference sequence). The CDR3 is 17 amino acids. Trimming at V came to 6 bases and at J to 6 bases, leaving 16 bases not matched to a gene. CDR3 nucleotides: TGTGCCACCAGTGACAGGGGTTTTCTCCCAATCGGTCAGCCCCAGCATTTT. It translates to CATSDRGFLPIGQPQHF.

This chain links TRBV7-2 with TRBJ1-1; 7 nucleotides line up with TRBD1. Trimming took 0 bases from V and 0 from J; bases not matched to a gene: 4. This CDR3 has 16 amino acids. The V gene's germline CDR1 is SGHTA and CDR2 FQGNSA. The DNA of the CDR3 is TGTGCCAGCAGCTTAGCAGGGGGCGGGATGAACACTGAAGCTTTCTTT. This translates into CASSLAGGGMNTEAFF.

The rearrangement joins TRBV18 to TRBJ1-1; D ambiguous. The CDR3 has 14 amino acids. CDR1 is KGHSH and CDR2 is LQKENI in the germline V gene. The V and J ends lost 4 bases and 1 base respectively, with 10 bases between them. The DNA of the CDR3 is TGTGCCAGCTCACAACAGACTGGGAACACTGAAGCTTTCTTT. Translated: CASSQQTGNTEAFF. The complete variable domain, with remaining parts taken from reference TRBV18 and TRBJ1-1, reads NAGVMQNPRHLVRRRGQEARLRCSPMKGHSHVYWYRQLPEEGLKFMVYLQKENIIDESGMPKERFSAEFPKEGPSILRIQQVVRGDSAAYFCASSQQTGNTEAFFGQGTRLTVV.

Written as DNA, the CDR3 is TGTGCCAGCGCAATGACAGGGGCTGGAAATCAGCCCCAGCATTTT. Translating it yields CASAMTGAGNQPQHF. V gene TRBV6-4 combines with J gene TRBJ1-5; 8 nucleotides line up with TRBD1. CDR1 is MRHNA and CDR2 is SNTAGT in the germline V gene. This CDR3 region has 15 residues. The V gene end was trimmed by 8 bases and the J gene end by 4 bases; junction bases not matched to a gene: 10.

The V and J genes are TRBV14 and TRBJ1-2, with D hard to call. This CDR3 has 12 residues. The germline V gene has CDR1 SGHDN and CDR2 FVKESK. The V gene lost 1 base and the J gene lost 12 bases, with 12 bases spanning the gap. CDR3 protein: CASSQGGAWNTF. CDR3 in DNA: TGTGCCAGCAGCCAAGGGGGAGCCTGGAACACCTTC. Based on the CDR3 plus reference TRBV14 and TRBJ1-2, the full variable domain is EAGVTQFPSHSVIEKGQTVTLRCDPISGHDNLYWYRRVMGKEIKFLLHFVKESKQDESGMPNNRFLAERTGGTYSTLKVQPAELEDSGVYFCASSQGGAWNTFGSGTRLTVV.

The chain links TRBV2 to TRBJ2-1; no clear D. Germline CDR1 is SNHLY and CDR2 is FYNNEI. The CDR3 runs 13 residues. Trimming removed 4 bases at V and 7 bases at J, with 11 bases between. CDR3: CASSALVRNEQFF. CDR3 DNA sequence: TGTGCCAGCAGTGCGCTAGTACGGAATGAGCAGTTCTTC.

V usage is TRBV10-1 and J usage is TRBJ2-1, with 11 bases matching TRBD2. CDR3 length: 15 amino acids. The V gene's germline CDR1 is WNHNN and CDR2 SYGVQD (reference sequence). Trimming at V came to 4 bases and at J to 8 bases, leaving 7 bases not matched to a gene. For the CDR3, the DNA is TGCGCCAGCAGTGCTTCTAGCGGGGGGAGTGATGAGCAGTTCTTC. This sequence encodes CASSASSGGSDEQFF.

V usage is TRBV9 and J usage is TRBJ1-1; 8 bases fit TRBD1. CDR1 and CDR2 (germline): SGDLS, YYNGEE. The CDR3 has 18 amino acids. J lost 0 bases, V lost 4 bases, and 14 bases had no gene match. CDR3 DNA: TGTGCCAGCAGCCCGCCCCTGGCAGGGGGCTTCCTGAACACTGAAGCTTTCTTT. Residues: CASSPPLAGGFLNTEAFF.

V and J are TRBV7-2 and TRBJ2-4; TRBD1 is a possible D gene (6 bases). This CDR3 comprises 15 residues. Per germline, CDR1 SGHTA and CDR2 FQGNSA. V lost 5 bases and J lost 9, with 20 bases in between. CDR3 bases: TGTGCCAGCAGCGCCGACTTAAGGGGGAAGGGCATTCAGTACTTC. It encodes CASSADLRGKGIQYF.

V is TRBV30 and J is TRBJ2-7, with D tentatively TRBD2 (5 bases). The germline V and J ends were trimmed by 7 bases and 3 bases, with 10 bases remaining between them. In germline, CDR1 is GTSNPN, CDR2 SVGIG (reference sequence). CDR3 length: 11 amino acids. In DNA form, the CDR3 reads TGTGCCTCCGGGGTCTACTACGAGCAGTACTTC. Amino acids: CASGVYYEQYF. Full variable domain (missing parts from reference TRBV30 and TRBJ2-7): SQTIHQWPATLVQPVGSPLSLECTVEGTSNPNLYWYRQAAGRGLQLLFYSVGIGQISSEVPQNLSASRPQDRQFILSSKKLLLSDSGFYLCASGVYYEQYFGPGTRLTVT.

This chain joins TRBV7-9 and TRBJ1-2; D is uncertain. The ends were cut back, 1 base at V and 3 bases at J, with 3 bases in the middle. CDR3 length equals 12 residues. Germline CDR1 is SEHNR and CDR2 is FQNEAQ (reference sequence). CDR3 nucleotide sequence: TGTGCCAGCAGCTTAGGGGACTATGGCTACACCTTC. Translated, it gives CASSLGDYGYTF.

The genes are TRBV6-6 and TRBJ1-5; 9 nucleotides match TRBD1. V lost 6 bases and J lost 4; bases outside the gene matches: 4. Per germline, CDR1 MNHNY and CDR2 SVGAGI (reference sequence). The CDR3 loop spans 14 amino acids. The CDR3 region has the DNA TGTGCCAGCAGATTCGGACAGGGGAATCAGCCCCAGCATTTT. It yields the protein CASRFGQGNQPQHF.

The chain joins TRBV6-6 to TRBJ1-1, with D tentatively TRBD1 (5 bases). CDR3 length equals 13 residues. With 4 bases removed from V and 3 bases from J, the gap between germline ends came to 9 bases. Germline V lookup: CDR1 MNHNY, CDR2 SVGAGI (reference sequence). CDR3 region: CASSSGFYTEAFF. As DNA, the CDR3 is TGTGCCAGCAGTTCAGGGTTTTACACTGAAGCTTTCTTT.